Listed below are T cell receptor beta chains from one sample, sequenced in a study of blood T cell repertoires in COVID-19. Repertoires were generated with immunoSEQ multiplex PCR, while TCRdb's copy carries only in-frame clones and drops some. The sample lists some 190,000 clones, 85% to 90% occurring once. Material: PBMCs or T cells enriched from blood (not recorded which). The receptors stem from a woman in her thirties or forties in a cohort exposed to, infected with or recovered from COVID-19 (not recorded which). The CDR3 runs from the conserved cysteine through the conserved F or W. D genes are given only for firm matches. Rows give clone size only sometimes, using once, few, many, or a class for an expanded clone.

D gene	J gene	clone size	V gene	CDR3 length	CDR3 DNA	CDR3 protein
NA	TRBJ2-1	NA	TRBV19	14	TGTGCCAGTAGTACGTATCTTTCAGCGAATGAGCAGTTCTTC	CASSTYLSANEQFF
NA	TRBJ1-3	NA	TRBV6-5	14	TGTGCCAGCAGCCTACAGAGTGCTGGAAACACCATATATTTT	CASSLQSAGNTIYF
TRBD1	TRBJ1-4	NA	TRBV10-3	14	TGTGCCATATCCCCGACAGGGGGCGGTGAAAAACTGTTTTTT	CAISPTGGGEKLFF
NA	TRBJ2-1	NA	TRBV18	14	TGTGCCAGCTCACCAGCTTGGACCGGGGATGAGCAGTTCTTC	CASSPAWTGDEQFF
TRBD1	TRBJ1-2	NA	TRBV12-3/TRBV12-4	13	TGTGCCAGCAGTTTGATACAGGGGAATGGCTACACCTTC	CASSLIQGNGYTF
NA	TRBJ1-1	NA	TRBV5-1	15	TGCGCCAGCGGCAGCGTAAAAGAGGTACCCACTGAAGCTTTCTTT	CASGSVKEVPTEAFF
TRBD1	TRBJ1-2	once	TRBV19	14	TGTGCCAGTAGTATCCGGGACAGGTTGAATGGCTACACCTTC	CASSIRDRLNGYTF
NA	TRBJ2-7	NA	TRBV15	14	TGTGCCACCAGCAGTATACAGGGAACCTACGAGCAGTACTTC	CATSSIQGTYEQYF
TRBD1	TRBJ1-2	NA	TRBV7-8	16	TGTGCCAGCAGCTTGGAGGACAGGGTGCGTTATAATGGCTACACCTTC	CASSLEDRVRYNGYTF
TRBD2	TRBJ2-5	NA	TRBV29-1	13	TGCAGCGTTATTCTGCGGGGGCAAGAGACCCAGTACTTC	CSVILRGQETQYF
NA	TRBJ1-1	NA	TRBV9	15	TGTGCCAGCAGCCCATGGGGGGGAAAGAACACTGAAGCTTTCTTT	CASSPWGGKNTEAFF
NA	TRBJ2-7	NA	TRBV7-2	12	TGTGCCAGCAGCAGAGGACGGGGCGAGCAGTACTTC	CASSRGRGEQYF
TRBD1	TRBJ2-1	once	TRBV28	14	TGTGCCAGCGGGGACAGGCTGATCTACAATGAGCAGTTCTTC	CASGDRLIYNEQFF
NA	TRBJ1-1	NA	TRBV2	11	TGTGCCAGCAGTGGGACACTTGAAGCTTTCTTT	CASSGTLEAFF
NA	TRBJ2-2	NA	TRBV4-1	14	TGCGCCAGCAGCCAATCCGGGATTGGGGGGGAGCTGTTTTTT	CASSQSGIGGELFF
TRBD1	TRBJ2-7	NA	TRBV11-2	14	TGTGCCAGCAGCCCGCAGGGGGCTAGGAACGAGCAGTACTTC	CASSPQGARNEQYF
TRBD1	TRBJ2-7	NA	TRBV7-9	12	TGTGCCGCCACAGGGGTGACCTACGAGCAGTACTTC	CAATGVTYEQYF
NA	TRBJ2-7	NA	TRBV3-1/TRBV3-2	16	TGTGCCAGCAGCCACCTCCAGGGTCCGCAATCCTACGAGCAGTACTTC	CASSHLQGPQSYEQYF
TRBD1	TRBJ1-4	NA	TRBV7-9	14	TGTGCCAGCAGCTTACATCAGGGGGCGGAAAAACTGTTTTTT	CASSLHQGAEKLFF
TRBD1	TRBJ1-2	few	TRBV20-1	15	TGCAGTGCTAGTGGAACAGGGGATCCTTTGGGAGGCTACACCTTC	CSASGTGDPLGGYTF
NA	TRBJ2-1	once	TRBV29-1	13	TGCAGCGGTGCGGGGGCAGGGGGCCATGAGCAGTTCTTC	CSGAGAGGHEQFF
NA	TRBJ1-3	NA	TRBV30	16	TGTGCCTGGACCGAGAGGGGGGGGAGGTCTGGAAACACCATATATTTT	CAWTERGGRSGNTIYF
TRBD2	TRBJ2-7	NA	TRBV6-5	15	TGTGCCAGCAGTAGGTCTAGCGGGGTCTCCTACGAGCAGTACTTC	CASSRSSGVSYEQYF
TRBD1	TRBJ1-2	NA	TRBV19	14	TGTGCCTGTGGGACAGGGCTTGCTAACTATGGCTACACCTTC	CACGTGLANYGYTF
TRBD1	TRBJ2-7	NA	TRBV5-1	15	TGCGCCAGCAGCCCCGGACAGGGTGGGGAAAACGAGCAGTACTTC	CASSPGQGGENEQYF
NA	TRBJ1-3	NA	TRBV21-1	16	TGTGCCAGCAGCAAAGTACGGCAGGGGCCCGGAAACACCATATATTTT	CASSKVRQGPGNTIYF
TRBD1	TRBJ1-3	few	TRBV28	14	TGTGCCAGCAGCCGCGACAGGGTTGGAAACACCATATATTTT	CASSRDRVGNTIYF
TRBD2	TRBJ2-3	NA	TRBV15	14	TGTGCCACCAGCAGGGGAGCGGGGGCCGATACGCAGTATTTT	CATSRGAGADTQYF
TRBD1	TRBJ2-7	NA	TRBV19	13	TGTGCCACCTCGGACAGGCCTTCCTACGAGCAGTACTTC	CATSDRPSYEQYF
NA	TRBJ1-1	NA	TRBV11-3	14	TGTGCCAGCAGCTTACGGGGGTCGAACACTGAAGCTTTCTTT	CASSLRGSNTEAFF
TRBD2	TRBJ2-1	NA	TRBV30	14	TGTGCCTGGACGGCTAGCGGGACTTACAATGAGCAGTTCTTC	CAWTASGTYNEQFF
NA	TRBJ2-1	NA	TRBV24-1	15	TGTGCCACCAGTGATTCATCTGGAGCGGGCAATGAGCAGTTCTTC	CATSDSSGAGNEQFF
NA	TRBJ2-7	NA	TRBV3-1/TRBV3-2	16	TGTGCCAGCAGCCAAGCGTTCGGAACGGGGTCCTACGAGCAGTACTTC	CASSQAFGTGSYEQYF
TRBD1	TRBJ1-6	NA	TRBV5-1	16	TGCGCCAGCTCCAACAGGGACAGCTCCTATAATTCACCCCTCCACTTT	CASSNRDSSYNSPLHF
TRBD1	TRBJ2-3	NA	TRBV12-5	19	TGTGCTAGTGGTCCGACTCCCCCGGACAGGACCTTTAGCACAGATACGCAGTATTTT	CASGPTPPDRTFSTDTQYF
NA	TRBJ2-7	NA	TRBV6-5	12	TGTGCCACTAGTCAGGGCTCCTACGAGCAGTACTTC	CATSQGSYEQYF
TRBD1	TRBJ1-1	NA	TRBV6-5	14	TGTGCCAGCAGTTACCGGCCAGGGGGCACTGAAGCTTTCTTT	CASSYRPGGTEAFF
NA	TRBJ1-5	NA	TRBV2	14	TGTGCCAGCAGTGATCACAGGCCCGGCCAGCCCCAGCATTTT	CASSDHRPGQPQHF
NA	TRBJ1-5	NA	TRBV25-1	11	TGTGCCAGCGGACACAATCAGCCCCAGCATTTT	CASGHNQPQHF
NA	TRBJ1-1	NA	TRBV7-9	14	TGTGCCAGCAGCTTGGTCGAGTTGAACACTGAAGCTTTCTTT	CASSLVELNTEAFF
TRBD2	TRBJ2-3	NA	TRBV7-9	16	TGTGCCAGCAGCTGGTCTCTAGCGGCTAGCACAGATACGCAGTATTTT	CASSWSLAASTDTQYF
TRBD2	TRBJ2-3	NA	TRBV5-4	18	TGTGCCAGCAGCTTAGGACTAGCGGGGGGGCATAGCACAGATACGCAGTATTTT	CASSLGLAGGHSTDTQYF
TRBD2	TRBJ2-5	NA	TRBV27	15	TGTGCCAGCAGTCCGACTAGCGGGGGTTGGGAGACCCAGTACTTC	CASSPTSGGWETQYF
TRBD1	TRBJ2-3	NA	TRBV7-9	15	TGTGCCAGCAGCTTAACCCGGACAGGGGGGGATACGCAGTATTTT	CASSLTRTGGDTQYF
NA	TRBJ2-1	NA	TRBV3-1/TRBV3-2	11	TGTGCCAGCAGCCAAGGGCATGAGCAGTTCTTC	CASSQGHEQFF
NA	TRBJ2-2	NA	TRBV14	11	TGTGCCAGCAGCACTAACGGGGAGCTGTTTTTT	CASSTNGELFF
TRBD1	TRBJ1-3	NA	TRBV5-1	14	TGCGCCAGCAGCTGGGACAGGGACGGAAACACCATATATTTT	CASSWDRDGNTIYF
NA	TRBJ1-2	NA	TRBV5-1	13	TGCGCCAGCAGCTTGAGATTAGGCGGCGGCTACACCTTC	CASSLRLGGGYTF
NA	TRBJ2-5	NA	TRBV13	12	TGTGCCAGCAGTTTAAAGAGTGAGACCCAGTACTTC	CASSLKSETQYF
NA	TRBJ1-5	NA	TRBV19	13	TGTGCCAGTACGTCCAGGGGCAATCAGCCCCAGCATTTT	CASTSRGNQPQHF